The rows below give T cell receptor beta chains drawn from one sample of a study of shared clonotypes between healthy human individuals. The assay was immunoSEQ multiplex PCR, and TCRdb's table has in-frame clones only and misses some. The sample has over a million clones; around 97% are singletons. The specimen sequenced was naive CD4+ T cells sorted from blood. These receptors all stem from a man aged 25 to 45 in good health. Each CDR3 is given with its conserved first and last residue. The D gene is left open where the match is weak. The size of a clone is reported for some rows only, either as once, few or many, or as a class for expanded clones.

clone_size: NA
d_call: NA
v_call: TRBV19
j_call: TRBJ2-1
cdr3_aa: CASSIRPGYNEQFF
cdr3_nt: TGTGCCAGTAGTATACGTCCAGGATACAATGAGCAGTTCTTC

clone_size: NA
d_call: TRBD2
v_call: TRBV5-4
j_call: TRBJ2-3
cdr3_aa: CASSFLAGGTDTQYF
cdr3_nt: TGTGCCAGCAGCTTTCTAGCGGGAGGCACAGATACGCAGTATTTT

clone_size: once
d_call: NA
v_call: TRBV11-2
j_call: TRBJ2-5
cdr3_aa: CASSLDGQGSRETQYF
cdr3_nt: TGTGCCAGCAGCTTAGATGGCCAGGGGAGTCGGGAGACCCAGTACTTC

clone_size: NA
d_call: TRBD1
v_call: TRBV7-9
j_call: TRBJ1-5
cdr3_aa: CASSLVFSDRAPNQPQHF
cdr3_nt: TGTGCCAGCAGCTTAGTTTTCTCGGACAGGGCACCGAATCAGCCCCAGCATTTT

clone_size: NA
d_call: TRBD2
v_call: TRBV5-6
j_call: TRBJ2-1
cdr3_aa: CASSFWTSGSSNEQFF
cdr3_nt: TGTGCCAGCAGCTTCTGGACTAGCGGGAGTTCCAATGAGCAGTTCTTC

clone_size: NA
d_call: TRBD2
v_call: TRBV2
j_call: TRBJ2-3
cdr3_aa: CARGKWLAGGLSGTDTQYF
cdr3_nt: TGTGCCAGGGGGAAATGGCTAGCGGGAGGTTTGTCAGGCACAGATACGCAGTATTTT

clone_size: NA
d_call: NA
v_call: TRBV18
j_call: TRBJ2-7
cdr3_aa: CASSPGSSYEQYF
cdr3_nt: TGTGCCAGCTCACCAGGTAGCTCCTACGAGCAGTACTTC

clone_size: NA
d_call: TRBD1
v_call: TRBV5-4
j_call: TRBJ2-5
cdr3_aa: CASSPRDRALETQYF
cdr3_nt: TGTGCCAGCAGCCCTCGGGACAGGGCTTTGGAGACCCAGTACTTC

clone_size: NA
d_call: NA
v_call: TRBV2
j_call: TRBJ2-3
cdr3_aa: CASSDISTDTQYF
cdr3_nt: TGTGCCAGCTCTGACATTAGCACAGATACGCAGTATTTT

clone_size: NA
d_call: NA
v_call: TRBV4-1
j_call: TRBJ1-1
cdr3_aa: CASSQVGAGGNTEAFF
cdr3_nt: TGCGCCAGCAGCCAAGTTGGCGCGGGTGGTAACACTGAAGCTTTCTTT

clone_size: few
d_call: NA
v_call: TRBV7-9
j_call: TRBJ1-1
cdr3_aa: CASSLFSHEAFF
cdr3_nt: TGTGCCAGCAGCTTGTTTAGCCATGAAGCTTTCTTT

clone_size: NA
d_call: NA
v_call: TRBV27
j_call: TRBJ2-7
cdr3_aa: CASSFRVAMYEQYF
cdr3_nt: TGTGCCAGCAGTTTTAGGGTAGCGATGTACGAGCAGTACTTC

clone_size: NA
d_call: TRBD1
v_call: TRBV27
j_call: TRBJ2-1
cdr3_aa: CASRKQGAVDEQFF
cdr3_nt: TGTGCCAGCAGAAAACAGGGGGCCGTGGATGAGCAGTTCTTC

clone_size: NA
d_call: NA
v_call: TRBV5-4
j_call: TRBJ2-5
cdr3_aa: CASSTRDKISEETQYF
cdr3_nt: TGTGCCAGCAGCACCCGGGACAAGATATCCGAAGAGACCCAGTACTTC

clone_size: NA
d_call: NA
v_call: TRBV2
j_call: TRBJ1-4
cdr3_aa: CASSDTGPDKLFF
cdr3_nt: TGTGCCAGCAGTGACACAGGTCCGGATAAACTGTTTTTT

clone_size: NA
d_call: NA
v_call: TRBV7-3
j_call: TRBJ2-1
cdr3_aa: CASSLRGGNEQFF
cdr3_nt: TGTGCCAGCAGCTTGAGGGGAGGTAATGAGCAGTTCTTC

clone_size: once
d_call: NA
v_call: TRBV5-4
j_call: TRBJ1-1
cdr3_aa: CASSLSAHSEAFF
cdr3_nt: TGTGCCAGCAGCTTGTCTGCCCATTCTGAAGCTTTCTTT

clone_size: NA
d_call: TRBD1
v_call: TRBV14
j_call: TRBJ1-2
cdr3_aa: CASSQRTGGLYGYTF
cdr3_nt: TGTGCCAGCAGCCAACGGACAGGGGGCTTATATGGCTACACCTTC

clone_size: NA
d_call: TRBD1
v_call: TRBV19
j_call: TRBJ2-3
cdr3_aa: CASSTIRQGSDTQYF
cdr3_nt: TGTGCCAGTAGCACGATCAGACAGGGGTCAGATACGCAGTATTTT

clone_size: NA
d_call: TRBD1
v_call: TRBV19
j_call: TRBJ1-1
cdr3_aa: CASSNQGADTEAFF
cdr3_nt: TGTGCCAGTAGTAATCAGGGGGCTGACACTGAAGCTTTCTTT

clone_size: NA
d_call: NA
v_call: TRBV5-1
j_call: TRBJ2-3
cdr3_aa: CASRNNPVVSDTQYF
cdr3_nt: TGCGCCAGCAGAAACAACCCGGTAGTGTCAGATACGCAGTATTTT

clone_size: NA
d_call: TRBD2
v_call: TRBV18
j_call: TRBJ2-7
cdr3_aa: CASSPRILAGVSYEQYF
cdr3_nt: TGTGCCAGCTCACCAAGGATACTAGCGGGAGTATCTTACGAGCAGTACTTC

clone_size: NA
d_call: NA
v_call: TRBV28
j_call: TRBJ1-2
cdr3_aa: CASSFYGLNYGYTF
cdr3_nt: TGTGCCAGCAGTTTCTATGGGCTCAATTATGGCTACACCTTC

clone_size: NA
d_call: NA
v_call: TRBV18
j_call: TRBJ2-2
cdr3_aa: CASSPGPGELFF
cdr3_nt: TGTGCCAGCTCACCGGGTCCCGGGGAGCTGTTTTTT

clone_size: NA
d_call: TRBD2
v_call: TRBV19
j_call: TRBJ2-1
cdr3_aa: CASSGRLALNNEQFF
cdr3_nt: TGTGCCAGTAGTGGGCGACTAGCGCTTAACAATGAGCAGTTCTTC

clone_size: NA
d_call: NA
v_call: TRBV25-1
j_call: TRBJ2-7
cdr3_aa: CASSGGLMRASYEQYF
cdr3_nt: TGTGCCAGCAGTGGGGGTTTGATGAGGGCCTCCTACGAGCAGTACTTC

clone_size: NA
d_call: TRBD2
v_call: TRBV7-3
j_call: TRBJ2-1
cdr3_aa: CASSLIPTASGSDNEQFF
cdr3_nt: TGTGCCAGCAGCTTAATCCCAACAGCTAGCGGGAGCGACAATGAGCAGTTCTTC

clone_size: NA
d_call: NA
v_call: TRBV27
j_call: TRBJ1-1
cdr3_aa: CASSSSVVGMNTEAFF
cdr3_nt: TGTGCCAGCAGTTCCTCGGTTGTGGGTATGAACACTGAAGCTTTCTTT

clone_size: NA
d_call: TRBD2
v_call: TRBV11-2
j_call: TRBJ2-3
cdr3_aa: CASSLKYSLREAPDTQYF
cdr3_nt: TGTGCCAGCAGCTTAAAGTATTCGTTGCGGGAGGCCCCAGATACGCAGTATTTT

clone_size: NA
d_call: TRBD1
v_call: TRBV6-5
j_call: TRBJ1-1
cdr3_aa: CASSAPGGYTEVFF
cdr3_nt: TGTGCCAGCAGTGCCCCAGGGGGCTACACTGAAGTTTTCTTT

clone_size: once
d_call: TRBD2
v_call: TRBV6-1
j_call: TRBJ2-1
cdr3_aa: CASSELAGGPSNDIYNEQFF
cdr3_nt: TGTGCCAGCAGTGAATTAGCGGGAGGGCCCTCAAATGATATATACAATGAGCAGTTCTTC

clone_size: NA
d_call: NA
v_call: TRBV25-1
j_call: TRBJ1-5
cdr3_aa: CASSGVGINQPQHF
cdr3_nt: TGTGCCAGCAGTGGGGTTGGAATTAATCAGCCCCAGCATTTT

clone_size: NA
d_call: NA
v_call: TRBV13
j_call: TRBJ2-5
cdr3_aa: CASSSAGAETQYF
cdr3_nt: TGTGCCAGCAGCTCTGCGGGGGCTGAGACCCAGTACTTC

clone_size: NA
d_call: NA
v_call: TRBV29-1
j_call: TRBJ2-5
cdr3_aa: CSVEGGQETQYF
cdr3_nt: TGCAGCGTGGAGGGCGGGCAAGAGACCCAGTACTTC

clone_size: NA
d_call: NA
v_call: TRBV18
j_call: TRBJ2-5
cdr3_aa: CASSPQGSQETQYF
cdr3_nt: TGTGCCAGCTCACCTCAGGGCTCCCAAGAGACCCAGTACTTC

clone_size: NA
d_call: TRBD2
v_call: TRBV4-1
j_call: TRBJ2-3
cdr3_aa: CASSETSGRTDTQYF
cdr3_nt: TGCGCCAGCTCCGAGACTAGCGGGAGAACAGATACGCAGTATTTT

clone_size: NA
d_call: TRBD2
v_call: TRBV18
j_call: TRBJ2-7
cdr3_aa: CASSPAVWGEGSEQYF
cdr3_nt: TGTGCCAGCTCCCCCGCTGTCTGGGGGGAGGGTAGCGAGCAGTACTTC

clone_size: NA
d_call: NA
v_call: TRBV4-3
j_call: TRBJ1-4
cdr3_aa: CASSQDKGYQEKLFF
cdr3_nt: TGCGCCAGCAGCCAAGATAAGGGTTATCAAGAAAAACTGTTTTTT

clone_size: NA
d_call: TRBD1
v_call: TRBV18
j_call: TRBJ2-7
cdr3_aa: CASSPTGGPYEQYF
cdr3_nt: TGTGCCAGCTCACCGACAGGGGGTCCCTACGAGCAGTACTTC

clone_size: NA
d_call: TRBD2
v_call: TRBV19
j_call: TRBJ2-2
cdr3_aa: CASRLAANTGELFF
cdr3_nt: TGTGCCAGTCGACTAGCGGCGAACACCGGGGAGCTGTTTTTT

clone_size: NA
d_call: NA
v_call: TRBV18
j_call: TRBJ1-1
cdr3_aa: CASSPTPGPGTEAFF
cdr3_nt: TGTGCCAGCTCACCGACCCCGGGACCCGGGACTGAAGCTTTCTTT

clone_size: NA
d_call: TRBD1
v_call: TRBV2
j_call: TRBJ1-1
cdr3_aa: CASSNNHRGLTEAFF
cdr3_nt: TGTGCCAGCAGTAACAATCACAGGGGGCTAACTGAAGCTTTCTTT

clone_size: NA
d_call: NA
v_call: TRBV5-1
j_call: TRBJ2-7
cdr3_aa: CASSPGTAIPEQYF
cdr3_nt: TGCGCCAGCAGCCCCGGGACTGCTATCCCCGAGCAGTACTTC

clone_size: few
d_call: TRBD2
v_call: TRBV5-1
j_call: TRBJ2-1
cdr3_aa: CASSSGTSFNEQFF
cdr3_nt: TGCGCCAGCAGCAGTGGGACTAGCTTTAATGAGCAGTTCTTC

clone_size: NA
d_call: TRBD1
v_call: TRBV15
j_call: TRBJ1-5
cdr3_aa: CATSRRTGALSNQPQHF
cdr3_nt: TGTGCCACCAGCAGACGGACAGGAGCCCTTAGCAATCAGCCCCAGCATTTT

clone_size: NA
d_call: TRBD2
v_call: TRBV25-1
j_call: TRBJ2-3
cdr3_aa: CASSRTSGFTDTQYF
cdr3_nt: TGTGCCAGCAGTCGGACTAGCGGGTTCACAGATACGCAGTATTTT

clone_size: NA
d_call: NA
v_call: TRBV10-1
j_call: TRBJ2-3
cdr3_aa: CASSETGARTDTQYF
cdr3_nt: TGCGCCAGCAGTGAAACCGGAGCTCGCACAGATACGCAGTATTTT

clone_size: NA
d_call: TRBD1
v_call: TRBV28
j_call: TRBJ1-1
cdr3_aa: CASSLSQGAATEAFF
cdr3_nt: TGTGCCAGCAGTTTATCTCAGGGGGCTGCAACTGAAGCTTTCTTT

clone_size: NA
d_call: TRBD1
v_call: TRBV18
j_call: TRBJ2-1
cdr3_aa: CASSTTGGDYNEQFF
cdr3_nt: TGTGCCAGCTCAACGACAGGGGGCGATTACAATGAGCAGTTCTTC

clone_size: NA
d_call: NA
v_call: TRBV19
j_call: TRBJ1-2
cdr3_aa: CASLDRVGYGYTF
cdr3_nt: TGTGCCAGTCTGGATAGGGTTGGCTATGGCTACACCTTC

clone_size: NA
d_call: TRBD1
v_call: TRBV30
j_call: TRBJ2-7
cdr3_aa: CACDRAVSYEQYF
cdr3_nt: TGTGCCTGCGACAGGGCCGTATCCTACGAGCAGTACTTC

clone_size: NA
d_call: NA
v_call: TRBV28
j_call: TRBJ1-5
cdr3_aa: CASSPGTFANQPQHF
cdr3_nt: TGTGCCAGCAGTCCAGGGACTTTTGCGAATCAGCCCCAGCATTTT